This T cell receptor (beta chain) comes out of a study of tissue T cells after allogeneic stem cell transplantation (dated 2022 in TCRdb). Notes on the research overall: Every GVHD patient got a graft from a donor, with four grafts unmodified and three CD34-selected to deplete T cells. When multiple samples of a tissue were available, H&E sections were reviewed by a pathologist, and samples with histologically apparent lymphocytes were prioritized for sequencing. Using research autopsies of patients with and without GVHD, plus mouse models of GVHD, the study profiled TCR beta repertoires across many tissues. The human arm was conducted as a prospective observational study, and neither blinding nor randomization was performed. Overall results and qualifications from the work: A small and clinically heterogeneous patient cohort was studied, and sampling depth was acknowledged as a limitation. Within patients, how anatomically similar tissues were was a major factor shaping TCR repertoire composition, regardless of disease or transplant status. Blood and spleen T cells captured only a limited portion of the TCR repertoire detected in tissues, in both patients and mice. Only a few T cell clones appeared in more than one patient, yet motif-based clustering showed tissue-specific repertoire signatures that were shared between patients. Which tissue TCRs were alloreactive or antigen-specific was not determined in the study, and some clones might have been persisting host cells.

CDR1 and CDR2, per the germline V gene, are SNHLY and FYNNEI. From cysteine to phenylalanine, the CDR3 is 13 amino acids long. The retained sequence is limited to the CDR3, 39 bases, with the frame set at the first base. The method behind the library was the immunoSEQ multiplex PCR assay. Adaptive Biotechnologies performed TCRbeta CDR3 sequencing at survey depth and reported CDR3 sequences, V/J genes, productive frequency, and template counts. TCR beta CDR3 regions were amplified from genomic DNA instead of RNA. The study's processing was this. Jensen-Shannon divergence was used to quantify pairwise repertoire overlap between tissues, with a value of 1 meaning complete divergence and a value of 0 meaning identical repertoires. Tissues were grouped by single-linkage agglomerative hierarchical clustering of pairwise JSD values, and the clustering results were shown as dendrograms. GLIPH2 was applied to all patient samples using simulation_depth 1000, kmer_min_depth 3, and cdr3_length_cutoff 8, and only groups with more than two unique CDR3s were retained. In a standardized tissue-overlap score, Jaccard GLIPH-group overlap across patients was extrapolated to a standard repertoire size of 1000 clones. Linear mixed-effect models, with tissue included as a fixed effect and individual included as a random effect, were used to assess associations of diversity with clinical or experimental variables. TCRdb's version of the immuneACCESS table is confined to in-frame rearrangements and falls short of the full clone set. An unresolved V gene accounts for under half of the shortfall where checked; the remainder is of unknown origin. Clonal size and the V and J genes are those of that table, whereas D and trimming came from the DNA. Counted in this sample were about 3,500 clones; approximately 74% of them appeared once. Less than 6.5% of the sample is held by the ten biggest clonotypes.

Notes on this clone: Its target antigen remains unknown. The junction departs from germline at one end; a sequencing error may be responsible.

Sample time point, as interpreted from the label and publication: human tissue collected at research (rapid) autopsy. Over a roughly three-year period, about seven adult allo-HCT recipients who had steroid-refractory GVHD were prospectively enrolled in a research-autopsy study. Gastrointestinal GVHD was present in all GVHD patients, each of whom received several lines of GVHD-directed therapy, and roughly 5 of these patients also had skin involvement. Autopsy tissues, which were obtained after a median post-mortem interval of approximately 9.8 hours, included GI sites from esophagus to rectum, liver, skin and lymphoid organs including spleen. Each autopsy specimen was cut in two, with one portion flash-frozen in liquid nitrogen and the remainder formalin-fixed, and the outer muscle layers of GI specimens were removed. Genomic DNA was extracted from frozen tissues using the Mag-Bind Blood & Tissue DNA HDQ 96 Kit on a Chemagic 360 or the DNeasy Blood & Tissue Kit. Because of concern about red blood cell contamination, the extracted DNA went through further purification with the Genomic DNA Clean & Concentrator-25 kit.

This TCR came from a male patient older than 55 with steroid-refractory graft-versus-host disease after an allogeneic stem cell transplant. Some T cells present after a transplant may be cells of the graft donor. Specimen: left colon tissue, collected at autopsy. The chain is made from TRBV2 and TRBJ1-1; a tentative D match to TRBD1 spans 5 bases. For the CDR3, the sequence is CASSEEMGHTGPF. At the DNA level, the sequence is TGTGCCAGCAGTGAAGAGATGGGGCACACGGGACCCTTT.